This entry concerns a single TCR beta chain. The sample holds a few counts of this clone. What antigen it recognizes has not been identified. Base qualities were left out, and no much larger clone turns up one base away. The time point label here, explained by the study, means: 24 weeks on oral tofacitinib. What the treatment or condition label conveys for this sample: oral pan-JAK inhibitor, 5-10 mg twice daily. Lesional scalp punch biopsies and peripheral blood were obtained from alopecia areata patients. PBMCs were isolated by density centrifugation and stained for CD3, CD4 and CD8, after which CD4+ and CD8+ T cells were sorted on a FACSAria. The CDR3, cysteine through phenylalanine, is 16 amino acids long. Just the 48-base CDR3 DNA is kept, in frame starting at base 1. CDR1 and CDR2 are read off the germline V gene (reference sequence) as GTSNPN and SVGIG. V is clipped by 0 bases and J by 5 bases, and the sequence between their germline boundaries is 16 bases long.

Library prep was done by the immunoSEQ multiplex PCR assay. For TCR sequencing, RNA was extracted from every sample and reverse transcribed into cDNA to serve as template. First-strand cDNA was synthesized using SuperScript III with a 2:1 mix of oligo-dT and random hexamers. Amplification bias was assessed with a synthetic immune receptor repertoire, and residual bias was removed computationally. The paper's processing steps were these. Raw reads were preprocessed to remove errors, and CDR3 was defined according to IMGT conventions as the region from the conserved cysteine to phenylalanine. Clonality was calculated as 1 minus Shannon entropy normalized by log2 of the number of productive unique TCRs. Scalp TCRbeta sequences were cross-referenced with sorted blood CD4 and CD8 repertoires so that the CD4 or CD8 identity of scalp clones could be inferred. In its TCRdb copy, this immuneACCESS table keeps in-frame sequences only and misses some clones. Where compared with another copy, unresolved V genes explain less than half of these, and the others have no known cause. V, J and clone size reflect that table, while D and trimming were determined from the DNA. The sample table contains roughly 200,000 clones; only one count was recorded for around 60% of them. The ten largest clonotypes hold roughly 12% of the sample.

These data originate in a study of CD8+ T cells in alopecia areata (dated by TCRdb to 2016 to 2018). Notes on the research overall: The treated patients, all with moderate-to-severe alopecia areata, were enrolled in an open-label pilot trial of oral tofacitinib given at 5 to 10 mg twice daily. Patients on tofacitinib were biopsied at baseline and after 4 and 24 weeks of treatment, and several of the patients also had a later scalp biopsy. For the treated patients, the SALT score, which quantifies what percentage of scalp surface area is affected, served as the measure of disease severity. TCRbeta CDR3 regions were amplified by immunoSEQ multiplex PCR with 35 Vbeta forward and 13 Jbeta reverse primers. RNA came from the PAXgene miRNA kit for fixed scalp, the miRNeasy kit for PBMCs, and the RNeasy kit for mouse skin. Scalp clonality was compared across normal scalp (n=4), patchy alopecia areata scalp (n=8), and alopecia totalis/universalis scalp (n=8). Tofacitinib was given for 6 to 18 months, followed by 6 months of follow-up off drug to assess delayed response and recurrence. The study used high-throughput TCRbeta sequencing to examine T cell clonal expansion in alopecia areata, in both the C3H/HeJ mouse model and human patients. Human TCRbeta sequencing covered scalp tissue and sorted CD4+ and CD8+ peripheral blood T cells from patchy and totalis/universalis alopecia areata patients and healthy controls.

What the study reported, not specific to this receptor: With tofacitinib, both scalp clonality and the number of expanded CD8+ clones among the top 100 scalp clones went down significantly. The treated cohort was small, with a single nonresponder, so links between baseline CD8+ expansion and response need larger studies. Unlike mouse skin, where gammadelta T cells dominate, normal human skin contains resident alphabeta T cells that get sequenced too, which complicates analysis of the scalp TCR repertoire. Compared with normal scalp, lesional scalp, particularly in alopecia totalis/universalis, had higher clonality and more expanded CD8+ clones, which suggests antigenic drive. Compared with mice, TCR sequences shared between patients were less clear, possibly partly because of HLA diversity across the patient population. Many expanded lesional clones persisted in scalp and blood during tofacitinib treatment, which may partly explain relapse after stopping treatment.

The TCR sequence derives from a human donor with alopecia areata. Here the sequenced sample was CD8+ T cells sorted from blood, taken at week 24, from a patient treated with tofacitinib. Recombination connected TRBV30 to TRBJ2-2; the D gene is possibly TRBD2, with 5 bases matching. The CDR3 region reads CAWSVFSRPGTGELFF. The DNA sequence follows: TGTGCCTGGAGTGTATTTTCCCGGCCGGGGACCGGGGAGCTGTTTTTT.